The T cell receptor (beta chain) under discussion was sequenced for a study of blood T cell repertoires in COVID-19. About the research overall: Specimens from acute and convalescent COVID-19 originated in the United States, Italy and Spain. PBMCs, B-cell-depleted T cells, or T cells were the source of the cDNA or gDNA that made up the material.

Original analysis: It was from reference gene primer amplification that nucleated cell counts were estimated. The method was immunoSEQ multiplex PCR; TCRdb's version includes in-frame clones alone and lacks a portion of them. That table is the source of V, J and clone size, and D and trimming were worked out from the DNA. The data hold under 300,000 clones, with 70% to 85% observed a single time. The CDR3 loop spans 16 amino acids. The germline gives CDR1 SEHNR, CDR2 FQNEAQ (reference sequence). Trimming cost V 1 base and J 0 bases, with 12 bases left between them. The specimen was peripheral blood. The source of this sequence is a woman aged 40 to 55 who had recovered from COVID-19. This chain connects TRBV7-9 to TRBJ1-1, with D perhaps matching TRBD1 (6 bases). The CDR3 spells CASSLDRVEVNTEAFF. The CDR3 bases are TGTGCCAGCAGCTTAGACAGGGTCGAGGTGAACACTGAAGCTTTCTTT.